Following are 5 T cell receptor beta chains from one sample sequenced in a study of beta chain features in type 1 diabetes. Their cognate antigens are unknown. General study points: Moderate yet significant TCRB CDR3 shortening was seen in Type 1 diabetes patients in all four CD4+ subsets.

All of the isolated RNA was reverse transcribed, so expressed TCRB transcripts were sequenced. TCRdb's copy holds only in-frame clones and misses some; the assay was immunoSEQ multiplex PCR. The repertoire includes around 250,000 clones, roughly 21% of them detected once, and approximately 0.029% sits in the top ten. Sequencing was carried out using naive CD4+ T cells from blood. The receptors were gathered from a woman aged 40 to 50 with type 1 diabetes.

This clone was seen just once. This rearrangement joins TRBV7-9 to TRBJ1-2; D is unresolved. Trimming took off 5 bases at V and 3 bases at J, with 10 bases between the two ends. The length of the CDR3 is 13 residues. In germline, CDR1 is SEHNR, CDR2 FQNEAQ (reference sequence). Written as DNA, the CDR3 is TGTGCCAGCAGCCCGTTGAGGGACTATGGCTACACCTTC. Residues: CASSPLRDYGYTF.

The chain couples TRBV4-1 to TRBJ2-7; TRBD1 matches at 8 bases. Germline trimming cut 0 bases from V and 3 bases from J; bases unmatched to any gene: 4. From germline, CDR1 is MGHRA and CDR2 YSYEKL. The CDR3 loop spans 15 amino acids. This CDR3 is CASSQDRTGIYEQYF. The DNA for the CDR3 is TGCGCCAGCAGCCAAGATCGGACAGGGATCTACGAGCAGTACTTC.

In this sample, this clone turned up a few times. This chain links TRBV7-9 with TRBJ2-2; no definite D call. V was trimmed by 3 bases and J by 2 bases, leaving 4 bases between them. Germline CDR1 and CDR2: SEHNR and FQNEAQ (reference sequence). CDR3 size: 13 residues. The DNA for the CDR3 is TGTGCCAGCAGCTTCCTTAACACCGGGGAGCTGTTTTTT. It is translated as CASSFLNTGELFF.

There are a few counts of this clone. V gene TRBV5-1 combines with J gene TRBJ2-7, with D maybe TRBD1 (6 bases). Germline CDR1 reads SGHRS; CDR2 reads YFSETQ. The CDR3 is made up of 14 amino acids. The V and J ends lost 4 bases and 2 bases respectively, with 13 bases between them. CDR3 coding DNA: TGCGCCAGCAGCCCCCGGACAGCTACCTACGAGCAGTACTTC. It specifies CASSPRTATYEQYF.

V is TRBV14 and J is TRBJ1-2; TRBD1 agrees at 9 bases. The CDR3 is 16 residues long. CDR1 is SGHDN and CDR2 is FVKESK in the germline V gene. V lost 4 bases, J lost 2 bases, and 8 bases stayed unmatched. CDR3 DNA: TGTGCCAGCAGCCCAGGACAGGGGAAGACGAACTATGGCTACACCTTC. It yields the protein CASSPGQGKTNYGYTF.